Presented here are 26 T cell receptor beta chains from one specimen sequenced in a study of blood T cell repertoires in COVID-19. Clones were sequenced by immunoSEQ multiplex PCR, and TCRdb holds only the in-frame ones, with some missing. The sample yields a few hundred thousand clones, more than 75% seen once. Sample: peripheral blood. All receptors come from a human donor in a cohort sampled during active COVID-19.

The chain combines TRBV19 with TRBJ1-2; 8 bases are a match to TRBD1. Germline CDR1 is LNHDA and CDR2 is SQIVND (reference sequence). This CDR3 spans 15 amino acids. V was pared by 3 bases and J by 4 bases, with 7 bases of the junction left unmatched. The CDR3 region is CASSIGQGPSYGYTF. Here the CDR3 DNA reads TGTGCCAGTAGTATCGGACAGGGCCCCTCCTATGGCTACACCTTC.

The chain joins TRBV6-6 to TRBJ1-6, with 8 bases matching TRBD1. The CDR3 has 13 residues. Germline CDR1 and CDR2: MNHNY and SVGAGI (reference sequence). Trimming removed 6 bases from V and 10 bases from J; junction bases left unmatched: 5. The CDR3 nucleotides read TGTGCCAGCAGGGACAGGGTGGGCTCACCCCTCCACTTT. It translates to CASRDRVGSPLHF.

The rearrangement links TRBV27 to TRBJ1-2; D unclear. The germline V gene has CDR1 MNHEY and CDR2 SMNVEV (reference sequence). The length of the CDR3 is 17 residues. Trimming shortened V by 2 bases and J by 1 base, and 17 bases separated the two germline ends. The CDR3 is CASSLRAGLPLNYGYTF. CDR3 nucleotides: TGTGCCAGCAGTTTACGGGCGGGTCTCCCTCTTAACTATGGCTACACCTTC.

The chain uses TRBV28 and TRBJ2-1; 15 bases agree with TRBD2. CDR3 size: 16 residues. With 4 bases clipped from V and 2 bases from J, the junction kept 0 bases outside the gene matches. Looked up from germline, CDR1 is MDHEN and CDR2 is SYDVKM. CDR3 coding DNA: TGTGCCAGCAGTTGGACTAGCGGGAGGGCCTACAATGAGCAGTTCTTC. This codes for CASSWTSGRAYNEQFF.

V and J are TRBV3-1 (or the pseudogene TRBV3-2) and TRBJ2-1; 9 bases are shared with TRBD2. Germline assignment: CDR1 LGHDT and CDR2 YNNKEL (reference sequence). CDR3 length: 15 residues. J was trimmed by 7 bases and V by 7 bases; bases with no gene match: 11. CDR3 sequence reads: CASKNRVAGENEQFF. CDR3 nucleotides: TGTGCCAGCAAAAACCGGGTAGCGGGGGAGAATGAGCAGTTCTTC.

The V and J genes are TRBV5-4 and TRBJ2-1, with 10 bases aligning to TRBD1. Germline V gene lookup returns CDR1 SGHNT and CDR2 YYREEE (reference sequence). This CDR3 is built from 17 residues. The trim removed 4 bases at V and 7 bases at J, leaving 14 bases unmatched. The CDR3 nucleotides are TGTGCCAGCAGCCCTGAACCGGGACAGGGGATTCGGAATGAGCAGTTCTTC. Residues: CASSPEPGQGIRNEQFF.

CDR3 sequence reads: CASSSLPANTGELFF. The CDR3 DNA reads as TGTGCCAGTAGTTCTCTGCCAGCGAACACCGGGGAGCTGTTTTTT. V is TRBV19 and J is TRBJ2-2; D gene ambiguous. CDR1 is LNHDA, CDR2 SQIVND, per germline (reference sequence). The CDR3 has 15 residues. The V end lost 5 bases, the J end lost 0 bases, and 10 bases lay between the germline ends.

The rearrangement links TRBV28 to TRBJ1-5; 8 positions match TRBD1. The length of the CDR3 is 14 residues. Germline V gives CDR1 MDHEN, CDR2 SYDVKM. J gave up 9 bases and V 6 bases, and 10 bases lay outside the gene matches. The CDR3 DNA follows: TGTGCCAGCAGAAACCCAGGGGGCTTTGGGCCCCAGCATTTT. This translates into CASRNPGGFGPQHF.

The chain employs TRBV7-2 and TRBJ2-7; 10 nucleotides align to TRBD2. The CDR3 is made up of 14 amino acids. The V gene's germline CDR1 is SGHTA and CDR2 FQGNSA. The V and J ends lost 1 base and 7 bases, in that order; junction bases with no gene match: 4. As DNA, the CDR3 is TGTGCCAGCAGCTTAGAACGGGGACTAGCGGAGCAGTACTTC. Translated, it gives CASSLERGLAEQYF.

The CDR3 here is CASSLQSSYNSPLHF. CDR3 DNA sequence: TGCGCCAGCAGCTTACAGAGCTCCTATAATTCACCCCTCCACTTT. The chain couples TRBV5-1 to TRBJ1-6; D is unresolved. V lost 2 bases and J 0 bases, leaving 6 bases between the germline ends. Germline assignment: CDR1 SGHRS and CDR2 YFSETQ. CDR3 size: 15 residues.

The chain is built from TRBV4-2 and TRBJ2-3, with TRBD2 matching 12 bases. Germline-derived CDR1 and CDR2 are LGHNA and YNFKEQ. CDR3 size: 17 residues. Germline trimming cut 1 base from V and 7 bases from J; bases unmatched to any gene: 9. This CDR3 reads CASSQAPLAGGLYTQYF. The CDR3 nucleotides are TGTGCCAGCAGCCAAGCCCCACTAGCGGGAGGACTGTATACGCAGTATTTT.

CDR3 amino acids: CASSAAGTGHDTQYF. Written as DNA, the CDR3 is TGTGCCAGCAGCGCCGCCGGGACAGGGCACGATACGCAGTATTTT. The rearrangement joins TRBV7-3 to TRBJ2-3; the match to TRBD1 covers 9 bases. This CDR3 comprises 15 residues. J lost 6 bases, V lost 5 bases, and 9 bases had no gene match. Germline CDR1 reads SGHTA; CDR2 reads FQGTGA.

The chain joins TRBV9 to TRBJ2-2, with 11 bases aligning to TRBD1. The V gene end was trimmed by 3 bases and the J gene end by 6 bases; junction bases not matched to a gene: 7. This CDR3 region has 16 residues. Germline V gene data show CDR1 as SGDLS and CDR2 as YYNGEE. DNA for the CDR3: TGTGCCAGCAGCGACCGGACAGGGGGCAGTCCCGGGGAGCTGTTTTTT. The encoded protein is CASSDRTGGSPGELFF.

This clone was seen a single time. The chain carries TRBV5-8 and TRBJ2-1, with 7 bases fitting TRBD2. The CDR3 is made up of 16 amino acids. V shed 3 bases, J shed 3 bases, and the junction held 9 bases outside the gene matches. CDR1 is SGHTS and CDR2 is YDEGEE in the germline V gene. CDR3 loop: CASSWPPRGIYNEQFF. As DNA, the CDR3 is TGTGCCAGCAGCTGGCCCCCGCGGGGGATCTACAATGAGCAGTTCTTC.

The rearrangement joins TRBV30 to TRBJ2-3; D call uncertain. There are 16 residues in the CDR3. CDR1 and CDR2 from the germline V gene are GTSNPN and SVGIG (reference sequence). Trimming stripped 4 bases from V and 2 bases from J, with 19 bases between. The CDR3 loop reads CAWNLRPHYSTDTQYF. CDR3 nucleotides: TGTGCCTGGAACTTAAGACCTCACTACTCCACAGATACGCAGTATTTT.

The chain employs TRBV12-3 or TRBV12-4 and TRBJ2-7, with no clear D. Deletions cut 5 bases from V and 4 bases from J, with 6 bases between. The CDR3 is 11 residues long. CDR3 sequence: CASSSRYEQYF. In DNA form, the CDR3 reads TGTGCCAGCAGTAGCAGGTACGAGCAGTACTTC.

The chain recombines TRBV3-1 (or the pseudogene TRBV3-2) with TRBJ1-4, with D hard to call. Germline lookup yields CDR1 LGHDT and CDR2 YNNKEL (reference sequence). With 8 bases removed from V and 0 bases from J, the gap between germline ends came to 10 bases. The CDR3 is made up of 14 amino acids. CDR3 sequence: CASSGFATNEKLFF. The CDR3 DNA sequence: TGTGCCAGCTCAGGATTCGCAACTAATGAAAAACTGTTTTTT.

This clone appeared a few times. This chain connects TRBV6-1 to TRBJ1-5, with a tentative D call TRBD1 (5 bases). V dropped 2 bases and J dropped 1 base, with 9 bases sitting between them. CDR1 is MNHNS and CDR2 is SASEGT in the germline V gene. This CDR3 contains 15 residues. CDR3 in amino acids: CASSENRGSNQPQHF. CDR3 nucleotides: TGTGCCAGCAGTGAAAACCGGGGGAGCAATCAGCCCCAGCATTTT.

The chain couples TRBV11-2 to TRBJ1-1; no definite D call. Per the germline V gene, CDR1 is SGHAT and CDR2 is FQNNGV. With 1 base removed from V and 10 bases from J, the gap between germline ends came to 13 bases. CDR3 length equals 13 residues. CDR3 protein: CASSLGLHPRAFF. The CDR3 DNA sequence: TGTGCCAGCAGCTTAGGTCTCCATCCGAGAGCTTTCTTT.

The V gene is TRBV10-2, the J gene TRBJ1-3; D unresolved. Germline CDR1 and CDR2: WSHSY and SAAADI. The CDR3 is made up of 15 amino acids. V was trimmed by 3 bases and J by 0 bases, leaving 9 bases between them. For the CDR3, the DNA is TGCGCCAGCAGTGACCCCGCGTTCTCTGGAAACACCATATATTTT. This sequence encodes CASSDPAFSGNTIYF.

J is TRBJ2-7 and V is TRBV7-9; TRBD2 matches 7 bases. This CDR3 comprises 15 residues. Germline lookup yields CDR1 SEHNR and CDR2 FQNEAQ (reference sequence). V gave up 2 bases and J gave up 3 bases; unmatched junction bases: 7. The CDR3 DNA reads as TGTGCCAGCAGCTTAATCGGTGGACTAGTCTACGAGCAGTACTTC. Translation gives CASSLIGGLVYEQYF.

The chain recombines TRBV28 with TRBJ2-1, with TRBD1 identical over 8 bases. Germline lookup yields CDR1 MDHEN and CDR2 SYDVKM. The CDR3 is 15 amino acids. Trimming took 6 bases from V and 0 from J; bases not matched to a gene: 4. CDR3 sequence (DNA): TGTGCCAGCAGCCCAACAGGGGGCTCCTACAATGAGCAGTTCTTC. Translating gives CASSPTGGSYNEQFF.

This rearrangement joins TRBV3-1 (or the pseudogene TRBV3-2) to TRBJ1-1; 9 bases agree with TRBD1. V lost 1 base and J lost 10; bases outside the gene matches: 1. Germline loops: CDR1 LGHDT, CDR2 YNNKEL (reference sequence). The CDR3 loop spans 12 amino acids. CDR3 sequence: CASSQGDRVAFF. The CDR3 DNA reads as TGTGCCAGCAGCCAAGGGGACAGGGTAGCTTTCTTT.

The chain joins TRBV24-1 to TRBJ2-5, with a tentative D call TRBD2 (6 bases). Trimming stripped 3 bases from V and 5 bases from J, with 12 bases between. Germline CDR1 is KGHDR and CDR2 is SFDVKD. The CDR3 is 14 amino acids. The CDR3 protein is CATSDREGRETQYF. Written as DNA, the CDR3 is TGTGCCACCAGTGATCGGGAAGGGAGGGAGACCCAGTACTTC.

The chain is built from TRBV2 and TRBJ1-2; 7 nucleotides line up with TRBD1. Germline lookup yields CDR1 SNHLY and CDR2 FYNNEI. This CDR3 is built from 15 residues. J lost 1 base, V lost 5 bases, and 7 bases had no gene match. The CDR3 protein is CASSTRQGGNYGYTF. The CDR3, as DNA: TGTGCCAGCAGTACCCGACAGGGAGGTAACTATGGCTACACCTTC.

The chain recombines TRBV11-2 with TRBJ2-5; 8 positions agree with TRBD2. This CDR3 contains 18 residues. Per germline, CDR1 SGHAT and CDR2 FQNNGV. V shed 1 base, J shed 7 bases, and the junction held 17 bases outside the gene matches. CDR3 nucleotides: TGTGCCAGCAGCTTAGTCAAGGATGGGACTCTCCGGGGGGGGACCCAGTACTTC. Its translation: CASSLVKDGTLRGGTQYF.